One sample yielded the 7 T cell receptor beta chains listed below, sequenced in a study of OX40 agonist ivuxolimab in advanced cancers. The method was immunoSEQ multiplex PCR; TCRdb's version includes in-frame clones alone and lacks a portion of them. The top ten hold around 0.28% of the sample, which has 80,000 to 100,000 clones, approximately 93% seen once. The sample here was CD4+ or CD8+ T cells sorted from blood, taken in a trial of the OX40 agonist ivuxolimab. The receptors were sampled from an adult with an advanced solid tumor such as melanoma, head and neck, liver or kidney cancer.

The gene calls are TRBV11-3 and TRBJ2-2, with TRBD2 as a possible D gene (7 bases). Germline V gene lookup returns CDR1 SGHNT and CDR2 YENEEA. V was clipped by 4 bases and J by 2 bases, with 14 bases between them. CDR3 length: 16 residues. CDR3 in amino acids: CASSWGLAENTGELFF. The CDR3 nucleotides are TGTGCCAGCAGCTGGGGGCTAGCGGAAAACACCGGGGAGCTGTTTTTT.

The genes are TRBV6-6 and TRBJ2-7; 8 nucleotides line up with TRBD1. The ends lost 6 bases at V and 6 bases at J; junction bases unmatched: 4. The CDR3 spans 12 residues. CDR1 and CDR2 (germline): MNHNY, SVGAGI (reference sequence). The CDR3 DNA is TGTGCCAGCAGGAGGACAGGGAGCGAGCAGTACTTC. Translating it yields CASRRTGSEQYF.

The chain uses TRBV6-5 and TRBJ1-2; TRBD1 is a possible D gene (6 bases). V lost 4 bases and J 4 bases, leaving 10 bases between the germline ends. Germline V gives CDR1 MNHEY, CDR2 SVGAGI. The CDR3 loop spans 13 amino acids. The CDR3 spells CASSSGALYGYTF. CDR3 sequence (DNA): TGTGCCAGCAGTTCGGGGGCGCTCTATGGCTACACCTTC.

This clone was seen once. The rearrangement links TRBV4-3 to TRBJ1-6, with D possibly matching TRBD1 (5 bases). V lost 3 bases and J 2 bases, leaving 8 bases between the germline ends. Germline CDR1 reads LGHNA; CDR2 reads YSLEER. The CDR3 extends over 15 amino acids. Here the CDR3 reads CASSQRTTYNSPLHF. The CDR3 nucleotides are TGCGCCAGCAGCCAGCGGACAACCTATAATTCACCCCTCCACTTT.

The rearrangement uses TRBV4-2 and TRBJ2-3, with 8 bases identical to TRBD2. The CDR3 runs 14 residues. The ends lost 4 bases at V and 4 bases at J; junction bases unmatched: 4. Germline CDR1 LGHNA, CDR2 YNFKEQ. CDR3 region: CASSLGLDADTQYF. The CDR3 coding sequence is TGTGCCAGCAGCCTGGGACTAGATGCAGATACGCAGTATTTT.

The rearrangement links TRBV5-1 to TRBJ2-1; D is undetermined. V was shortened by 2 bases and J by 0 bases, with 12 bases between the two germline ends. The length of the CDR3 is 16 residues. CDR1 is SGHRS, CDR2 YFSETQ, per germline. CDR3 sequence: CASSLRAGSSYNEQFF. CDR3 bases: TGCGCCAGCAGCTTACGGGCCGGAAGCTCCTACAATGAGCAGTTCTTC.

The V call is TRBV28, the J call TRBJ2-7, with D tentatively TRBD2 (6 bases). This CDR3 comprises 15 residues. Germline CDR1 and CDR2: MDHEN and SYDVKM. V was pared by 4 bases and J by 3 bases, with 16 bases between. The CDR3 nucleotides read TGTGCCAGCAGTTCACCGGGAGATTCGGGCTACGAGCAGTACTTC. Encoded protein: CASSSPGDSGYEQYF.